A single TCR beta chain is shown here with its context. Its antigen specificity is not known. The sample holds no much larger clone one base away, and base qualities are not on file. This specimen comes from a study of spatial heterogeneity in lung cancer (dated by TCRdb to between 2018 and 2020). For the wider study: Samples were obtained from 70 to 85 patients with early-stage, untreated non-small cell lung cancer from the lung TRACERx cohort. Follow-up PBMC samples were sequenced whenever the samples were available, and the median time to follow-up was about 22 months after resection. Beta-chain transcripts were consistently detected in greater numbers than alpha-chain transcripts, which likely reflects a higher abundance of beta-chain transcripts. In the raw uncorrected reads, each unique combination of TCR and UMI appeared more than ten times on average. In non-small cell lung cancer, the study made a quantitative comparison of TCR alpha and beta repertoires among multiple tumor regions, matched nontumor lung and blood. The study linked features of the TCR repertoire to counts of nonsynonymous mutations, which were determined by whole-exome sequencing of tumor tissue. Both alpha and beta chains were TCR-sequenced in a few hundred tumor regions, approximately 67 matched nontumor lung samples and around 54 PBMC samples obtained at surgery.

Libraries were made using 5' RACE. Sequenced on a NextSeq 500. To allow correction of PCR and sequencing errors, the TCR library protocol tagged every TCR cDNA molecule with a unique molecular identifier. As for how the authors treated the data: TCR identification, UMI-based error correction and CDR3 extraction were performed with Decombinator tools. Expanded TCRs were defined as those above a frequency of 2 per 1,000, corresponding to the top 1% of the tumor frequency distribution. Rényi diversity was computed with the R vegan package after subsampling each repertoire 100 times to 5,000 TCRs. CDR3 similarity networks were built from amino acid triplet string-kernel similarity, with CDR3s being connected when pairwise similarity was above 0.82. TCRdb cleaned the public reads at Q25 with fastp, built clones with MiXCR and kept in-frame beta chains. Rows merge per CDR3 protein into single entries with the most common DNA and genes. The V and J calls follow TCRdb's processing rather than the paper's. In this sample the table shows some 1,200 distinct CDR3 sequences, about 28% of which occur a single time. The ten largest clonotypes hold around 30% of the sample.

In the paper's terms, the time point label means: blood at routine non-recurrence follow-up after resection. Whole RNA extracted from tumor and nontumor lung tissue, or from cryopreserved PBMC samples, was used for TCR sequencing without cell sorting. Patients were selected for TCR sequencing only if sufficient RNA was available from at least two tumor regions. The research as a whole found: Confirming at a functional level the hypothesis that regional TCRs recognize regional mutations was considered to require additional single-cell paired TCR alpha and beta sequencing. Comparisons of baseline and follow-up blood repertoires included only about 15 patients. Ubiquitous expanded tumor TCRs were detected in blood more often at tumor resection than at routine follow-up.

The CDR3 has 14 amino acids, counting the end cysteine and phenylalanine. Just CDR3 DNA is preserved here, 42 bases in frame from base 1. Relative to germline, V is 6 bases shorter and J is 6 bases shorter, with 14 bases between their ends. The germline V gene specifies ENHRY as CDR1 and SYGVKD as CDR2. The chain employs TRBV10-3 and TRBJ2-2; the best D guess is TRBD1, with 6 bases matching. The specimen comprised PBMCs, sampled at follow-up. The clonotype originates from a male donor with early-stage non-small cell lung cancer. The CDR3 reads CAISPQAGAGELFF. The nucleotides read TGTGCCATCAGCCCACAGGCAGGGGCCGGGGAGCTGTTTTTT.